These T cell receptor beta chains were read from a single sample in a study of T cell responses to AZD1222 COVID-19 vaccine. Clones were sequenced by immunoSEQ multiplex PCR, and TCRdb holds only the in-frame ones, with some missing. The sample spans 150,000 or so clones; the ten largest clones claim around 2.4%. Specimen: peripheral blood. The receptors were gathered from an adult in good health. Each CDR3 is given with its conserved first and last residue. The D gene is left open where the match is weak.

CDR3: CASSPEPGLQPQHF; DNA: TGTGCCAGCAGCCCCGAACCGGGTCTTCAGCCCCAGCATTTT; V: TRBV7-6; D: .; J: TRBJ1-5
CDR3: CASCWQGRGTEAFF; DNA: TGTGCCAGTTGTTGGCAGGGTCGGGGCACTGAAGCTTTCTTT; V: TRBV19; D: .; J: TRBJ1-1
CDR3: CASSVNLGGETQYF; DNA: TGTGCCAGTAGTGTTAATCTTGGTGGGGAGACCCAGTACTTC; V: TRBV19; D: .; J: TRBJ2-5
CDR3: CASSHNPGQTNEKLFF; DNA: TGTGCCAGCAGCCATAATCCGGGACAGACTAATGAAAAACTGTTTTTT; V: TRBV11-3; D: TRBD1; J: TRBJ1-4
CDR3: CSARVPTEAFF; DNA: TGCAGTGCTAGAGTGCCGACTGAAGCTTTCTTT; V: TRBV20-1; D: .; J: TRBJ1-1
CDR3: CAWTLRGRGYTF; DNA: TGTGCCTGGACACTCAGGGGTAGAGGCTACACCTTC; V: TRBV30; D: .; J: TRBJ1-2
CDR3: CASSEGAERGRGYGYTF; DNA: TGTGCCAGCAGCGAAGGGGCGGAGCGCGGTAGGGGCTATGGCTACACCTTC; V: TRBV11-3; D: .; J: TRBJ1-2
CDR3: CASRGRNSGNTIYF; DNA: TGTGCCAGCAGGGGTAGGAACTCTGGAAACACCATATATTTT; V: TRBV27; D: .; J: TRBJ1-3
CDR3: CASSYGSNTEAFF; DNA: TGTGCCAGCAGTTACGGGTCGAACACTGAAGCTTTCTTT; V: TRBV6-5; D: .; J: TRBJ1-1
CDR3: CASSLWGSSYEQYF; DNA: TGTGCCAGCAGTTTATGGGGGAGCTCCTACGAGCAGTACTTC; V: TRBV27; D: .; J: TRBJ2-7
CDR3: CASIVTTAAYGYTF; DNA: TGTGCCAGCATTGTGACTACCGCCGCCTATGGCTACACCTTC; V: TRBV2; D: .; J: TRBJ1-2
CDR3: CASNLPPTDTQYF; DNA: TGTGCCAGCAACCTCCCCCCCACAGATACGCAGTATTTT; V: TRBV12-3/TRBV12-4; D: .; J: TRBJ2-3
CDR3: CASSRTGGFMTGELFF; DNA: TGTGCCAGCAGTAGGACAGGGGGGTTTATGACCGGGGAGCTGTTTTTT; V: TRBV6-2/TRBV6-3; D: TRBD1; J: TRBJ2-2
CDR3: CASSQDRETSGTDTQYF; DNA: TGCGCCAGCAGCCAAGATCGGGAGACTAGCGGCACAGATACGCAGTATTTT; V: TRBV4-1; D: TRBD2; J: TRBJ2-3
CDR3: CAISPATGTYEQYF; DNA: TGTGCCATCAGTCCCGCGACAGGGACCTACGAGCAGTACTTC; V: TRBV10-3; D: TRBD1; J: TRBJ2-7
CDR3: CASSFLDRDTEAFF; DNA: TGTGCCAGCAGTTTTTTAGACAGGGACACTGAAGCTTTCTTT; V: TRBV27; D: TRBD1; J: TRBJ1-1
CDR3: CASSLVGRNAQGPGNTIYF; DNA: TGTGCCAGCAGCTTAGTTGGAAGAAATGCACAGGGACCTGGAAACACCATATATTTT; V: TRBV7-6; D: .; J: TRBJ1-3
CDR3: CASSYPDRGREAFF; DNA: TGTGCCAGCAGCTACCCGGACAGGGGGAGAGAAGCTTTCTTT; V: TRBV7-2; D: TRBD1; J: TRBJ1-1
CDR3: CASSGVGPPSYNEQFF; DNA: TGTGCCAGCAGTGGGGTGGGGCCCCCCTCATACAATGAGCAGTTCTTC; V: TRBV2; D: .; J: TRBJ2-1
CDR3: CASRTPSGNTIYF; DNA: TGTGCCAGCCGCACACCTTCTGGAAACACCATATATTTT; V: TRBV6-6; D: .; J: TRBJ1-3
CDR3: CASSLARDRSTDTQYF; DNA: TGTGCCAGCAGCTTAGCTCGGGACAGAAGCACAGATACGCAGTATTTT; V: TRBV7-6; D: TRBD1; J: TRBJ2-3
CDR3: CASSYSSFMNTEAFF; DNA: TGTGCCAGCAGTTACTCCTCGTTCATGAACACTGAAGCTTTCTTT; V: TRBV6-5; D: .; J: TRBJ1-1
CDR3: CASSQRGGTVDNSPLHF; DNA: TGTGCCAGCAGCCAAAGGGGGGGGACAGTGGATAATTCACCCCTCCACTTT; V: TRBV14; D: TRBD1; J: TRBJ1-6
CDR3: CASSGLREGLSYNEQFF; DNA: TGTGCCAGCTCCGGACTCAGGGAAGGACTCTCCTACAATGAGCAGTTCTTC; V: TRBV18; D: .; J: TRBJ2-1
CDR3: CSVGSFGATGYGYTF; DNA: TGCAGCGTTGGGTCATTCGGGGCAACAGGTTATGGCTACACCTTC; V: TRBV29-1; D: .; J: TRBJ1-2